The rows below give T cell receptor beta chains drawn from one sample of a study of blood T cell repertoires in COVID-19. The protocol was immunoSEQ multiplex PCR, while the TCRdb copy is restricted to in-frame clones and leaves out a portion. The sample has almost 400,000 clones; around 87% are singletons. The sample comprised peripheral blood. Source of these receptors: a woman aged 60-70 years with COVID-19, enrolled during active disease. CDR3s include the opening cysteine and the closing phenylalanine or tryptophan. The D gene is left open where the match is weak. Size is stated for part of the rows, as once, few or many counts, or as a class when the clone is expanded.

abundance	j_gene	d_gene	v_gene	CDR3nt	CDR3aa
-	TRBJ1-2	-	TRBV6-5	TGTGCCAGCACCACCCTCGAGGCAGGGGCCTATGGCTACACCTTC	CASTTLEAGAYGYTF
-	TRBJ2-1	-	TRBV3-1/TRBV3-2	TGTGCCAGCAGCCAAGACCAGCGGCTGAATGAGCAGTTCTTC	CASSQDQRLNEQFF
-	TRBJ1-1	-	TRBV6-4	TGTGCCAGCAGTGACTCTGGGGGAGGGAAAGGTGAAGCTTTCTTT	CASSDSGGGKGEAFF
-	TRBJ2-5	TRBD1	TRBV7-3	TGTGCCAGCAGCCCCAGCAGGGCAGGGGGTGTGGAGACCCAGTACTTC	CASSPSRAGGVETQYF
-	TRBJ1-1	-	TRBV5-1	TGCGCCAGCAGACAGGAATTGAACACTGAAGCTTTCTTT	CASRQELNTEAFF
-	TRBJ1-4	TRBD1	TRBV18	TGTGCCAGCTCACCTGACAGGGGGGCTAATGAAAAACTGTTTTTT	CASSPDRGANEKLFF
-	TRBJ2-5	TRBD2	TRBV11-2	TGTGCCAGCAGCCCCGTAGATAGCGGGGGGGCTGGGGAGACCCAGTACTTC	CASSPVDSGGAGETQYF
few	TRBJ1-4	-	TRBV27	TGTGCCAGCAGTTCCAGGAATAATGAAAAACTGTTTTTT	CASSSRNNEKLFF
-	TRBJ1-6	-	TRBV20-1	TGCAGTGCTAGATCGGATTCACCCCTCCACTTT	CSARSDSPLHF
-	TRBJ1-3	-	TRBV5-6	TGTGCCAGCAGCCGCGGTAAATGGAGCTCTGGAAACACCATATATTTT	CASSRGKWSSGNTIYF
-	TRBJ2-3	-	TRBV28	TGTGCCAGCAGTGCCTTGGGGGCGGCAGATACGCAGTATTTT	CASSALGAADTQYF
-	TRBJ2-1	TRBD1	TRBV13	TGTGCCAGCAGCCTGGGACAGGGGGTCGATGAGCAGTTCTTC	CASSLGQGVDEQFF
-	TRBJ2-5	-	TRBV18	TGTGCCAGCTCACCCCGCGGGTACCAAGAGACCCAGTACTTC	CASSPRGYQETQYF
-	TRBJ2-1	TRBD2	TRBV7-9	TGTGCCAGCAGCTTAGGGCTAGCGGGGGGGCAAGAGCAGTTCTTC	CASSLGLAGGQEQFF
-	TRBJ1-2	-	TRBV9	TGTGCCAGCAAAAAGACAGGCGGAAGAGTTGGCTACACCTTC	CASKKTGGRVGYTF
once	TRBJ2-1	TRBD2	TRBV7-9	TGTGCCATCGGGACTAGCGGAAACAATGAGCAGTTCTTC	CAIGTSGNNEQFF
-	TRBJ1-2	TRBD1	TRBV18	TGTGCCAGCTCACTCACTCCGGGACAGGAAGACTATGGCTACACCTTC	CASSLTPGQEDYGYTF
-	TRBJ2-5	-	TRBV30	TGTGCCTTCACTGCCCAGGGGTGGGAGACCCAGTACTTC	CAFTAQGWETQYF
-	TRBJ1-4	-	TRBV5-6	TGTGCCAGCAGCTTGGCCGGGAGGACGGTCCTTAATGAAAAACTGTTTTTT	CASSLAGRTVLNEKLFF
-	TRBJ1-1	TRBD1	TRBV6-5	TGTGCCAGGAGGTTTCACAGGGGGAAGAACACTGAAGCTTTCTTT	CARRFHRGKNTEAFF
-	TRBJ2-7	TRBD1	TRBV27	TGTGCCAGCAGACTGACAGGGGTCTTATCCGAGCAGTACTTC	CASRLTGVLSEQYF
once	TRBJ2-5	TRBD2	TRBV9	TGTGCCAGCAGCCCGGGGGACCGGGGGGGTGCGGTAGAGACCCAGTACTTC	CASSPGDRGGAVETQYF
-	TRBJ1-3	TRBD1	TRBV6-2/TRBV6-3	TGTGCCAGCAGTTCCACAGGGGCACCGTCTGGAAACACCATATATTTT	CASSSTGAPSGNTIYF
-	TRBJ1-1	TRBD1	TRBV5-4	TGTGCCAGCAGCCCGGAGGACAGGGTTCTCGCTGAAGCTTTCTTT	CASSPEDRVLAEAFF
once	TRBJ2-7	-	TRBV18	TGTGCCAGCTCACCAGCAGGGTTAGCCTACGAGCAGTACTTC	CASSPAGLAYEQYF
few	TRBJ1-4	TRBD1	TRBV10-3	TGTGCCTCCTCTGACAGGGTAGGGGAAAAACTGTTTTTT	CASSDRVGEKLFF
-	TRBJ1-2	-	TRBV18	TGTGCCAGCTCACCGGATCCCCTCGCGGCCTATGGCTACACCTTC	CASSPDPLAAYGYTF
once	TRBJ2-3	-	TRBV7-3	TGTGCCAGCAGCTTAACGTTCGGGGAGAGGGCAGATACGCAGTATTTT	CASSLTFGERADTQYF
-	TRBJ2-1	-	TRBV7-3	TGTGCCAGCAGCCCAGGAGGGGGGGCCAAGAATGAGCAGTTCTTC	CASSPGGGAKNEQFF
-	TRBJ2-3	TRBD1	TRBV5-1	TGCGCCAGCTGGACAGGGGACAGGGATACGCAGTATTTT	CASWTGDRDTQYF
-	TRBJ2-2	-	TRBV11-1	TGTGCCAGCACCCCCCAGGGGTTGAACACCGGGGAGCTGTTTTTT	CASTPQGLNTGELFF
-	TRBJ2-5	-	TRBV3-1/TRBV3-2	TGTGCCAGCAGCCAAGCCCGCACTGGTGGGACCCAGTACTTC	CASSQARTGGTQYF
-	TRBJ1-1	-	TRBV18	TGTGCCAGCTCACCGGACAGCCACACTGAAGCTTTCTTT	CASSPDSHTEAFF
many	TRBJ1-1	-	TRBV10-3	TGTGCCATCACAGGGGACGACACTGAAGCTTTCTTT	CAITGDDTEAFF
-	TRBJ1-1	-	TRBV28	TGTGCCAGCAGTTTACAGGGTGGATTCCCTGAAGCTTTCTTT	CASSLQGGFPEAFF